The 28 T cell receptor beta chains in this list originate from one sample, sequenced in a study of PD-L1 blockade in urothelial cancer. Assay: immunoSEQ multiplex PCR; the TCRdb copy retains only in-frame clones and omits some. The sample includes roughly 77,000 clones, 65% to 85% of them seen just once. Time point denoted: pretreatment peripheral blood. The sequencing used PBMCs, collected around atezolizumab (anti-PD-L1) treatment. The receptors were gathered from a woman in her sixties or seventies with urothelial cancer.

This sequence joins TRBV30 and TRBJ1-2; 8 positions match TRBD1. Per the germline V gene, CDR1 is GTSNPN and CDR2 is SVGIG (reference sequence). This CDR3 has 13 residues. J gave up 3 bases and V 7 bases, and 7 bases lay outside the gene matches. The CDR3, as DNA: TGTGCCTCTACCCCGACAGGGGACTATGGCTACACCTTC. Encoded protein: CASTPTGDYGYTF.

Only a few counts were recorded for this clone. This chain links TRBV4-3 with TRBJ2-1; 13 positions agree with TRBD2. Germline V gene data show CDR1 as LGHNA and CDR2 as YSLEER. The trim removed 4 bases at V and 7 bases at J, leaving 1 base unmatched. The CDR3 length is 14 residues. The CDR3 region is CASSRLAGGNEQFF. CDR3 DNA: TGCGCCAGCAGCCGACTAGCGGGGGGAAATGAGCAGTTCTTC.

In DNA form, the CDR3 reads TGTGCCAGTAGTATAAGAACGGCTAACTATGGCTACACCTTC. Its translation is CASSIRTANYGYTF. This chain joins TRBV19 and TRBJ1-2; the D is unclear. The V gene lost 2 bases and the J gene lost 0 bases, with 7 bases spanning the gap. This CDR3 is built from 14 residues. CDR1 is LNHDA, CDR2 SQIVND, per germline (reference sequence). Filled out from reference TRBV19 and TRBJ1-2, the complete variable domain reads DGGITQSPKYLFRKEGQNVTLSCEQNLNHDAMYWYRQDPGQGLRLIYYSQIVNDFQKGDIAEGYSVSREKKESFPLTVTSAQKNPTAFYLCASSIRTANYGYTFGSGTRLTVV.

The chain employs TRBV21-1 and TRBJ2-7; TRBD1, the D gene given by the table, was not confirmed from the DNA. TRBV21-1 is noted as a pseudogene. The CDR3 extends over 13 amino acids. The CDR3 here is CASSNRDNYEQYF. The CDR3 bases are TGTGCCAGCAGCAACCGGGACAACTACGAGCAGTACTTC.

This chain uses TRBV6-1 with TRBJ1-6; D is perhaps TRBD1 (6 bases). V was trimmed by 0 bases and J by 0 bases, leaving 24 bases between them. CDR1 and CDR2 from the germline V gene are MNHNS and SASEGT. The CDR3 is 22 residues long. CDR3 residues: CASSEAKTGYFTSSSYNSPLHF. The CDR3, as DNA: TGTGCCAGCAGTGAAGCGAAAACAGGGTATTTTACCTCGAGCTCCTATAATTCACCCCTCCACTTT.

CDR3 sequence reads: CASSLRVTGTQETQYF. CDR3 nucleotides: TGTGCCAGCAGCTTGAGGGTGACAGGGACCCAAGAGACCCAGTACTTC. The rearrangement uses TRBV5-5 and TRBJ2-5; 7 positions match TRBD1. CDR1 is SGHKS, CDR2 YYEKEE, per germline (reference sequence). After removal of 1 base from V and 1 base from J, the junction contained 7 bases not matched to a gene. This CDR3 spans 16 amino acids.

V usage is TRBV10-3 and J usage is TRBJ1-2, with D maybe TRBD1 (5 bases). The CDR3 covers 13 residues. V lost 7 bases and J 7 bases, leaving 16 bases between the germline ends. Per germline, CDR1 ENHRY and CDR2 SYGVKD. The CDR3 DNA sequence: TGTGCCATCACCATAAGTGGGGCCGGTGGCTACACCTTC. It codes for CAITISGAGGYTF.

The chain uses TRBV18 and TRBJ1-1, with D possibly TRBD1 on 5 matching bases. Per the germline V gene, CDR1 is KGHSH and CDR2 is LQKENI. The CDR3 has 16 amino acids. Trimming left V 2 bases short and J 4 bases short, with 17 bases between. In nucleotides, the CDR3 is TGTGCCAGCTCACCAGTTTTGGCAGGGTCGACCACTGAAGCTTTCTTT. Protein: CASSPVLAGSTTEAFF.

This clone was seen a single time. CDR3 nucleotide sequence: TGTGCCAGCTCACAGGGACAGGGCCGTAATGAAAAACTGTTTTTT. Translation: CASSQGQGRNEKLFF. This sequence joins TRBV18 and TRBJ1-4, with TRBD1 identical over 9 bases. From germline, CDR1 is KGHSH and CDR2 LQKENI. The trim removed 4 bases at V and 4 bases at J, leaving 4 bases unmatched. This CDR3 is built from 15 residues.

The V call is TRBV4-3, the J call TRBJ2-3; D is uncertain. The CDR3 consists of 14 residues. The germline V gene has CDR1 LGHNA and CDR2 YSLEER. Trimming removed 3 bases at V and 2 bases at J, with 9 bases between. The CDR3 spells CASSHDIHTDTQYF. The CDR3 bases are TGCGCCAGCAGCCATGACATCCACACAGATACGCAGTATTTT.

The rearrangement joins TRBV30 to TRBJ1-6; 8 bases align to TRBD1. Trimming removed 3 bases from V and 11 bases from J; junction bases left unmatched: 9. Germline V lookup: CDR1 GTSNPN, CDR2 SVGIG (reference sequence). The CDR3 loop spans 14 amino acids. The CDR3 reads CAWRATGVVTPLHF. The DNA for the CDR3 is TGTGCCTGGAGGGCGACAGGGGTGGTGACACCCCTCCACTTT.

V and J are TRBV27 and TRBJ2-1; tentatively, D is TRBD1 (6 bases). Germline values: CDR1 MNHEY, CDR2 SMNVEV (reference sequence). Deletions cut 6 bases from V and 8 bases from J, with 14 bases between. This CDR3 is 13 amino acids long. DNA of the CDR3: TGTGCCAGCAGCCCGGCGCAGGGGCATGAGCAGTTCTTC. Translation: CASSPAQGHEQFF.

This chain uses TRBV11-2 with TRBJ2-7, with D possibly matching TRBD2 (5 bases). Germline V gene lookup returns CDR1 SGHAT and CDR2 FQNNGV. There are 15 residues in the CDR3. Trimming removed 1 base from V and 2 bases from J, with 12 bases in between. CDR3 loop: CASSLASGFTYEQYF. CDR3 bases: TGTGCCAGCAGCTTAGCCTCGGGGTTCACCTACGAGCAGTACTTC. Full variable domain (rest looked up from reference TRBV11-2 and TRBJ2-7): EAGVAQSPRYKIIEKRQSVAFWCNPISGHATLYWYQQILGQGPKLLIQFQNNGVVDDSQLPKDRFSAERLKGVDSTLKIQPAKLEDSAVYLCASSLASGFTYEQYFGPGTRLTVT.

This sequence joins TRBV28 and TRBJ1-3; D is possibly TRBD1 (5 bases). Germline V gene lookup returns CDR1 MDHEN and CDR2 SYDVKM. The CDR3 extends over 14 amino acids. The ends were cut back, 7 bases at V and 2 bases at J, with 12 bases in the middle. CDR3 residues: CASTLGGTGNTIYF. CDR3 sequence (DNA): TGTGCCAGCACCCTGGGGGGTACTGGAAACACCATATATTTT.

DNA for the CDR3: TGTGCCTGGAGCCCCGGGACAGGGGTAGTTTACGAGCAGTACTTC. Translating it yields CAWSPGTGVVYEQYF. The chain links TRBV30 to TRBJ2-7; 10 bases are a match to TRBD1. The ends lost 3 bases at V and 4 bases at J; junction bases unmatched: 9. Germline V CDR1 and CDR2: GTSNPN, SVGIG (reference sequence). The CDR3 length is 15 residues. Drawing the rest from reference TRBV30 and TRBJ2-7, the complete variable domain is SQTIHQWPATLVQPVGSPLSLECTVEGTSNPNLYWYRQAAGRGLQLLFYSVGIGQISSEVPQNLSASRPQDRQFILSSKKLLLSDSGFYLCAWSPGTGVVYEQYFGPGTRLTVT.

CDR3 sequence reads: CSVDPTASSYNEQFF. For the CDR3, the DNA is TGCAGCGTTGATCCCACGGCTAGCTCCTACAATGAGCAGTTCTTC. The chain employs TRBV29-1 and TRBJ2-1; D remains ambiguous. The CDR3 has 15 residues. The germline V gene has CDR1 SQVTM and CDR2 ANQGSEA. The germline V and J ends were trimmed by 3 bases and 0 bases, with 12 bases remaining between them.

This clone has a handful of counts. The CDR3 protein is CASSYSGTGETEAFF. Here the CDR3 DNA reads TGTGCCAGCAGTTACTCCGGGACAGGGGAGACTGAAGCTTTCTTT. This chain uses TRBV6-5 with TRBJ1-1; the match to TRBD1 covers 10 bases. The CDR3 is 15 residues long. V shed 0 bases and J 5 bases; nucleotides not matched to a gene: 3. Germline CDR1 is MNHEY and CDR2 is SVGAGI.

CDR3 sequence: CASSSTSGRYEQYF. The CDR3 DNA sequence: TGTGCCAGTAGTTCTACTAGCGGGAGATACGAGCAGTACTTC. This chain links TRBV19 with TRBJ2-7; 11 bases agree with TRBD2. The length of the CDR3 is 14 residues. The germline V gene encodes CDR1 LNHDA and CDR2 SQIVND (reference sequence). V was pared by 5 bases and J by 4 bases, with 4 bases of the junction left unmatched.

V is TRBV7-9 and J is TRBJ1-1; maybe TRBD1 (5 bases). Between the trimmed V and J ends, which lost 5 bases and 2 bases, there was a span of 9 bases. Germline values: CDR1 SEHNR, CDR2 FQNEAQ (reference sequence). This CDR3 is built from 13 residues. The CDR3 loop is CASSKTENTEAFF. The DNA for the CDR3 is TGTGCCAGCAGCAAGACAGAAAACACTGAAGCTTTCTTT.

V is TRBV5-1 and J is TRBJ2-2, with D perhaps matching TRBD2 (7 bases). V lost 5 bases and J lost 3, with 14 bases in between. Per the germline V gene, CDR1 is SGHRS and CDR2 is YFSETQ. The CDR3 runs to 15 residues. CDR3 amino acids: CASRTGGAHTGELFF. The CDR3 DNA is TGCGCCAGCAGGACTGGGGGGGCGCACACCGGGGAGCTGTTTTTT.

The chain recombines TRBV6-5 with TRBJ2-6; D is ambiguous. Trimming removed 2 bases from V and 0 bases from J, with 5 bases in between. The CDR3 totals 15 residues. Germline CDR1 is MNHEY and CDR2 is SVGAGI. CDR3 amino acids: CASSYPSSGANVLTF. CDR3 DNA sequence: TGTGCCAGCAGTTACCCCAGCTCTGGGGCCAACGTCCTGACTTTC.

This clone occurred once. The V and J genes are TRBV7-9 and TRBJ1-2; no reliable D call. Germline values: CDR1 SEHNR, CDR2 FQNEAQ (reference sequence). The length of the CDR3 is 14 residues. V lost 3 bases and J 4 bases, leaving 12 bases between the germline ends. The CDR3: CASSFEGSIYGYTF. The CDR3, as DNA: TGTGCCAGCAGCTTCGAGGGCAGCATCTATGGCTACACCTTC. The full variable domain, in which reference TRBV7-9 and TRBJ1-2 provide the parts outside the CDR3, is DTGVSQNPRHKITKRGQNVTFRCDPISEHNRLYWYRQTLGQGPEFLTYFQNEAQLEKSRLLSDRFSAERPKGSFSTLEIQRTEQGDSAMYLCASSFEGSIYGYTFGSGTRLTVV.

This clone has a handful of counts. The chain combines TRBV28 with TRBJ2-1; 8 bases agree with TRBD2. Germline CDR1 MDHEN, CDR2 SYDVKM. The CDR3 totals 17 residues. The J segment lost 0 bases and the V segment lost 7 bases, leaving 11 bases of the junction unmatched. CDR3 loop: CASTSSGSVSSYNEQFF. The CDR3 bases are TGTGCCAGCACGTCCAGCGGGAGCGTCAGCTCCTACAATGAGCAGTTCTTC. Full variable domain (rest looked up from reference TRBV28 and TRBJ2-1): DVKVTQSSRYLVKRTGEKVFLECVQDMDHENMFWYRQDPGLGLRLIYFSYDVKMKEKGDIPEGYSVSREKKERFSLILESASTNQTSMYLCASTSSGSVSSYNEQFFGPGTRLTVL.

This chain joins TRBV6-1 and TRBJ2-7, with TRBD2 matching over 9 bases. Germline V gives CDR1 MNHNS, CDR2 SASEGT. J was trimmed by 0 bases and V by 2 bases; bases with no gene match: 17. The CDR3 extends over 20 amino acids. CDR3 region: CASSESRGFASGAYSYEQYF. Written as DNA, the CDR3 is TGTGCCAGCAGTGAAAGTCGGGGTTTCGCTAGCGGGGCGTACTCCTACGAGCAGTACTTC.

J is TRBJ2-7 and V is TRBV6-1, with D tentatively TRBD2 (6 bases). The germline V and J ends were trimmed by 2 bases and 2 bases, with 16 bases remaining between them. CDR1 is MNHNS, CDR2 SASEGT, per germline. CDR3 size: 16 residues. CDR3 DNA: TGTGCCAGCAGTGAATTCGATATTTGGGGGGCCTACGAGCAGTACTTC. Its translation: CASSEFDIWGAYEQYF.

The V gene is TRBV28, the J gene TRBJ2-5; D is unresolved. From germline, CDR1 is MDHEN and CDR2 SYDVKM. V lost 5 bases, J lost 0 bases, and 10 bases lay in between. The CDR3 length is 14 residues. DNA of the CDR3: TGTGCCAGCAGTACTACCTTGTACCAAGAGACCCAGTACTTC. Its protein is CASSTTLYQETQYF.

DNA of the CDR3: TGTGCCAGCAGTCCCCGGGCCCCCGACAGTATCTCTAGCACAGATACGCAGTATTTT. This translates into CASSPRAPDSISSTDTQYF. V is TRBV27 and J is TRBJ2-3; weak D call: TRBD1 (5 bases). The V and J ends lost 5 bases and 0 bases respectively, with 24 bases between them. Germline lookup yields CDR1 MNHEY and CDR2 SMNVEV (reference sequence). The CDR3 has 19 residues.

V is TRBV10-3 and J is TRBJ1-4; perhaps TRBD1 as D (6 bases). The germline gives CDR1 ENHRY, CDR2 SYGVKD. The CDR3 loop spans 16 amino acids. Trimming cost V 5 bases and J 4 bases, with 17 bases left between them. The CDR3 DNA is TGTGCCATCAGTTTTGGGGGGGCTGGAGGTAATGAAAAACTGTTTTTT. It encodes CAISFGGAGGNEKLFF.